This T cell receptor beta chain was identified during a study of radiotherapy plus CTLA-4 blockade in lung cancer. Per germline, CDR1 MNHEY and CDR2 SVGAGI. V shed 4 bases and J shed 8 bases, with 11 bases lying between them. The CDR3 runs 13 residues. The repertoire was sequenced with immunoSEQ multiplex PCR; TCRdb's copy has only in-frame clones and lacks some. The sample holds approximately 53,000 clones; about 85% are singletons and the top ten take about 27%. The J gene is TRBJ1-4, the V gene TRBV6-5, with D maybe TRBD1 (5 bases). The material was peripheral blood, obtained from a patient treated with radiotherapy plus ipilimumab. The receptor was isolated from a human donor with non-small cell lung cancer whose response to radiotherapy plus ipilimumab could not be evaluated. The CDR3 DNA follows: TGTGCCAGCAGTTCCTTTCCAGGGGAAAAACTGTTTTTT. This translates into CASSSFPGEKLFF.